This T cell receptor beta chain comes out of a study of blood T cells in healthy people across ages. The table lists this clonotype with a few counts. Next came a second PCR, run for about 6 to 11 cycles, which used a sample-barcoded 5' primer along with a J-beta primer mix. Researchers report that a template-switch adaptor with 12 random nucleotides tagged each cDNA molecule. TCRdb reprocessed the 5' RACE reads via MiXCR and lists one record per CDR3 protein. The sample has roughly 1.9 million distinct CDR3 sequences; about two fifths are singletons. Sequencing was performed on blood. This TCR was sampled from a human donor in good health.

Here the CDR3 DNA reads TGTGCCAGCATGCCGGCGATTGGGGATTTCTATGGCTACACCTTC. Translation: CASMPAIGDFYGYTF. This chain connects TRBV2 to TRBJ1-2; D is unresolved. V gave up 7 bases and J gave up 4 bases, with 19 bases separating them. The CDR3 length is 15 residues. CDR1 is SNHLY, CDR2 FYNNEI, per germline.